Listed here are 13 T cell receptor beta chains from one sample, sequenced in a study of human T cells and chemical hapten exposure. TCRdb re-analysed the RACE reads in MiXCR, keeping a single row per CDR3 protein. The data show about 360,000 distinct CDR3 sequences, 4% to 5.5% seen once. The time point denotes: patch test 1, 2 weeks after DPC sensitization. Treatment given: therapeutic diphenylcyclopropenone sensitization with weekly scalp DPC. Sequencing was performed on whole blood, taken in connection with sensitization to the hapten diphenylcyclopropenone (DPC). These receptor sequences come from a woman aged 45 to 65 with alopecia areata. Some clones in this sample may be carry-over from other donors' samples.

This clonotype has only a few counts. This rearrangement joins TRBV7-2 to TRBJ1-2; TRBD1 agrees at 7 bases. The V and J ends lost 3 bases and 8 bases, in that order; junction bases with no gene match: 6. This CDR3 spans 13 amino acids. Germline V lookup: CDR1 SGHTA, CDR2 FQGNSA. The DNA for the CDR3 is TGTGCCAGCAGCTTTAATCTACAGGGGGGCTACACCTTC. Translating gives CASSFNLQGGYTF.

This clonotype was seen more than once but under ten times. The gene calls are TRBV3-1 and TRBJ2-7, with D perhaps matching TRBD2 (6 bases). This CDR3 comprises 16 residues. V gave up 3 bases and J gave up 1 base, with 16 bases separating them. Germline CDR1 reads LGHDT; CDR2 reads YNNKEL (reference sequence). CDR3 DNA: TGTGCCAGCAGCCAGAGGTCCGGGGGAGGATCCTACGAGCAGTACTTC. This codes for CASSQRSGGGSYEQYF.

This clonotype appeared a few times. The chain uses TRBV5-1 and TRBJ2-7, with 8 bases identical to TRBD1. The trim removed 3 bases at V and 2 bases at J, leaving 4 bases unmatched. Germline values: CDR1 SGHRS, CDR2 YFSETQ. The CDR3 totals 14 residues. The CDR3 region is CASSWGQETYEQYF. CDR3 bases: TGCGCCAGCAGCTGGGGACAGGAAACCTACGAGCAGTACTTC.

This clonotype was counted at least ten times. CDR3: CASSLRSSPSNQPQHF. The CDR3 coding sequence is TGTGCCAGCAGTCTCCGGAGCTCCCCTAGCAATCAGCCCCAGCATTTT. This rearrangement joins TRBV28 to TRBJ1-5; D unclear. Germline V gene lookup returns CDR1 MDHEN and CDR2 SYDVKM. The V end was cut by 5 bases, the J end by 0 bases, with 14 bases between. The CDR3 covers 16 residues.

The chain links TRBV4-1 to TRBJ2-5, with D maybe TRBD2 (6 bases). CDR1 is MGHRA and CDR2 is YSYEKL in the germline V gene. V lost 3 bases to trimming and J lost 3 bases, with 11 bases between them. The CDR3 spans 14 residues. This CDR3 is CASSQPGLEETQYF. The CDR3, as DNA: TGCGCCAGCAGCCAGCCGGGACTTGAAGAGACCCAGTACTTC.

Points on this clonotype: One end of the junction fails to match germline, which may point to a read error. V gene TRBV7-9 combines with J gene TRBJ2-5; D gene uncertain. Germline CDR1 reads SEHNR; CDR2 reads FQNEAQ (reference sequence). The CDR3 extends over 13 amino acids. In DNA, the CDR3 is TGTGCCAGCAGCGACCCGTACCATGAGACCCAGTACTTC. It encodes CASSDPYHETQYF.

This clonotype was detected many times. The chain carries TRBV29-1 and TRBJ1-2; 8 bases map to TRBD1. There are 13 residues in the CDR3. V shed 6 bases, J shed 7 bases, and the junction held 10 bases outside the gene matches. In germline, CDR1 is SQVTM, CDR2 ANQGSEA. CDR3 amino acids: CSVVAGQARGYTF. CDR3 coding DNA: TGCAGCGTGGTCGCGGGACAGGCCCGTGGCTACACCTTC. Full variable domain (remainder filled in from reference TRBV29-1 and TRBJ1-2): SAVISQKPSRDICQRGTSLTIQCQVDSQVTMMFWYRQQPGQSLTLIATANQGSEATYESGFVIDKFPISRPNLTFSTLTVSNMSPEDSSIYLCSVVAGQARGYTFGSGTRLTVV.

This clonotype has a handful of counts. The chain links TRBV4-3 to TRBJ2-1; D uncertain. V dropped 0 bases and J dropped 10 bases, with 10 bases sitting between them. Germline assignment: CDR1 LGHNA and CDR2 YSLEER. This CDR3 spans 13 amino acids. In DNA, the CDR3 is TGCGCCAGCAGCCAAGATGGGTGGCGCGAGCAGTTCTTC. This codes for CASSQDGWREQFF.

This clonotype has just a few counts. The V call is TRBV7-9, the J call TRBJ1-4; 9 nucleotides match TRBD1. V shed 5 bases and J 5 bases; nucleotides not matched to a gene: 9. This CDR3 is built from 16 residues. Germline CDR1 is SEHNR and CDR2 is FQNEAQ (reference sequence). CDR3 nucleotides: TGTGCCAGCAGCAAACGGACCGGGACAGGGAATGAAAAACTGTTTTTT. It is translated as CASSKRTGTGNEKLFF.

This clonotype was seen at least ten times. The chain carries TRBV10-1 and TRBJ2-5; 12 positions match TRBD2. The V segment lost 2 bases and the J segment 3 bases; nucleotides outside the gene matches: 4. The CDR3 contains 16 residues. CDR1 is WNHNN, CDR2 SYGVQD, per germline (reference sequence). The chain's CDR3 is CASSERRTSGKETQYF. As DNA, the CDR3 is TGCGCCAGCAGTGAGCGCAGGACTAGCGGGAAAGAGACCCAGTACTTC.

Many counts were recorded for this clonotype. J is TRBJ1-2 and V is TRBV28; no clear D gene. The CDR3 is made up of 14 amino acids. Germline V gene lookup returns CDR1 MDHEN and CDR2 SYDVKM. Trimming took 4 bases from V and 8 from J, leaving 17 bases between them. In DNA, the CDR3 is TGTGCCAGCAGTTCCACGGTTACTCTACTAGGCTACACCTTC. It translates to CASSSTVTLLGYTF.

In this sample, this clonotype turned up many times. J is TRBJ2-1 and V is TRBV11-2; 9 nucleotides match TRBD2. Trimming at V came to 7 bases and at J to 5 bases, leaving 6 bases not matched to a gene. Germline lookup yields CDR1 SGHAT and CDR2 FQNNGV. This CDR3 comprises 14 residues. CDR3 nucleotides: TGTGCCAGCAACAAGGGACTAGCCAACAATGAGCAGTTCTTC. It codes for CASNKGLANNEQFF.

There are many counts of this clonotype. The J gene is TRBJ1-2, the V gene TRBV6-5; D perhaps matches TRBD1 (6 bases). The germline CDR1 and CDR2 sequences are MNHEY and SVGAGI. The CDR3 spans 15 residues. Between the trimmed V and J ends, which lost 0 bases and 3 bases, there was a span of 11 bases. The CDR3 loop is CASSYSAGGDYGYTF. The CDR3 bases are TGTGCCAGCAGTTACTCAGCCGGGGGCGACTATGGCTACACCTTC.